A selection of T cell receptor beta chains follows, all from one sample in a study of response to subunit inactivated influenza vaccine. TCRdb reprocessed the RT-PCR reads with MiXCR, giving one entry per CDR3 protein. The repertoire holds 500,000 or so distinct CDR3 sequences, with more than 15% as singletons. This specimen was CD4+ T cells sorted from PBMCs, taken around 2 years after vaccination. These receptors were obtained from a man aged 50 to 69 who received an inactivated influenza vaccine. The CDR3 runs from the conserved cysteine through the conserved F or W. The order of the fields is D gene, CDR3 length, V gene, clone size, J gene, CDR3 DNA, CDR3 protein. D genes are given only for firm matches. For some rows the clone size is stated as once, few or many, or as a class when expanded; others skip it.

d_call: .
cdr3_length: 14
v_call: TRBV6-2/TRBV6-3
clone_size: .
j_call: TRBJ1-5
cdr3_nt: TGTGCCAGCAGTTACGGGGCATTGAATCAGCCCCAGCATTTT
cdr3_aa: CASSYGALNQPQHF

d_call: TRBD2
cdr3_length: 15
v_call: TRBV4-3
clone_size: .
j_call: TRBJ2-5
cdr3_nt: TGCGCCAGCAGCCAAGAACCTAGCGGGCGAGAGACCCAGTACTTC
cdr3_aa: CASSQEPSGRETQYF

d_call: TRBD2
cdr3_length: 15
v_call: TRBV24-1
clone_size: .
j_call: TRBJ2-1
cdr3_nt: TGTGCCACCAGTTTGCGAGCGGGATCCGCAAATGAGCAGTTCTTC
cdr3_aa: CATSLRAGSANEQFF

d_call: .
cdr3_length: 17
v_call: TRBV4-2
clone_size: .
j_call: TRBJ2-5
cdr3_nt: TGTGCCAGGGGCCCCGTGGTATCTCGGGGGAGGCAAGAGACCCAGTACTTC
cdr3_aa: CARGPVVSRGRQETQYF

d_call: .
cdr3_length: 12
v_call: TRBV12-3/TRBV12-4
clone_size: .
j_call: TRBJ2-2
cdr3_nt: TGTGCCAGCAGTTTCATCACCGGGGAGCTGTTTTTT
cdr3_aa: CASSFITGELFF

d_call: TRBD2
cdr3_length: 16
v_call: TRBV28
clone_size: once
j_call: TRBJ2-2
cdr3_nt: TGTGCCAGCAGTTTCAGAGCGGGAGTTAGCACCGGGGAGCTGTTTTTT
cdr3_aa: CASSFRAGVSTGELFF

d_call: .
cdr3_length: 13
v_call: TRBV29-1
clone_size: .
j_call: TRBJ2-7
cdr3_nt: TGCAGCGTTGTGGAAGTCAGGGCCCACGAGCAGTACTTC
cdr3_aa: CSVVEVRAHEQYF

d_call: .
cdr3_length: 15
v_call: TRBV4-2
clone_size: .
j_call: TRBJ2-3
cdr3_nt: TGTGCCAGCAGCCAAGAGGTCCAGAGCACAGATACGCAGTATTTT
cdr3_aa: CASSQEVQSTDTQYF

d_call: TRBD1
cdr3_length: 16
v_call: TRBV15
clone_size: .
j_call: TRBJ1-6
cdr3_nt: TGTGCCACCCGGGACAGGGGGACCTCCTATAATTCACCCCTCCACTTT
cdr3_aa: CATRDRGTSYNSPLHF

d_call: .
cdr3_length: 15
v_call: TRBV10-2
clone_size: .
j_call: TRBJ1-2
cdr3_nt: TGCGCCAGCAGTGAGCGGGCCAGGAGTGACTATGGCTACACCTTC
cdr3_aa: CASSERARSDYGYTF

d_call: TRBD1
cdr3_length: 14
v_call: TRBV6-2/TRBV6-3
clone_size: few
j_call: TRBJ1-5
cdr3_nt: TGTGCCAGCAGGCAGACAGGGGCGGGACAGCCCCAGCATTTT
cdr3_aa: CASRQTGAGQPQHF

d_call: TRBD2
cdr3_length: 15
v_call: TRBV20-1
clone_size: few
j_call: TRBJ2-7
cdr3_nt: TGCAGTGCTACGGGAGCGGGGGGCCCCGAGGGCGAGCAGTACTTC
cdr3_aa: CSATGAGGPEGEQYF

d_call: .
cdr3_length: 11
v_call: TRBV4-3
clone_size: .
j_call: TRBJ2-5
cdr3_nt: TGCGCCACGCAAACACAAGAGACCCAGTACTTC
cdr3_aa: CATQTQETQYF

d_call: .
cdr3_length: 13
v_call: TRBV5-1
clone_size: few
j_call: TRBJ1-2
cdr3_nt: TGCGCCAGCAGTCGTGCAATCGGGGATGGCTACACCTTC
cdr3_aa: CASSRAIGDGYTF

d_call: TRBD2
cdr3_length: 16
v_call: TRBV5-1
clone_size: .
j_call: TRBJ2-3
cdr3_nt: TGCGCCAGCAGCCCAGGACTAGCGGGAGGCCCAGATACGCAGTATTTT
cdr3_aa: CASSPGLAGGPDTQYF

d_call: TRBD1
cdr3_length: 15
v_call: TRBV27
clone_size: .
j_call: TRBJ2-1
cdr3_nt: TGTGCCAGCAGGCTCCCGGGACAGGGTGGTGCTGAGCAGTTCTTC
cdr3_aa: CASRLPGQGGAEQFF

d_call: TRBD1
cdr3_length: 16
v_call: TRBV7-9
clone_size: .
j_call: TRBJ1-6
cdr3_nt: TGTGCCAGCAGTCCAGGGACAGACCTATGGAATTCACCCCTCCACTTT
cdr3_aa: CASSPGTDLWNSPLHF

d_call: .
cdr3_length: 14
v_call: TRBV20-1
clone_size: few
j_call: TRBJ2-2
cdr3_nt: TGCAGTGCTATATCGAGACTCCACACCGGGGAGCTGTTTTTT
cdr3_aa: CSAISRLHTGELFF

d_call: .
cdr3_length: 15
v_call: TRBV29-1
clone_size: few
j_call: TRBJ2-1
cdr3_nt: TGCAGCGTTGCCCCCTCCCGGGGACGATACAATGAGCAGTTCTTC
cdr3_aa: CSVAPSRGRYNEQFF

d_call: TRBD1
cdr3_length: 16
v_call: TRBV5-1
clone_size: few
j_call: TRBJ1-4
cdr3_nt: TGCGCCAGCAGCGAGGGACAGGTTGCAACTAATGAAAAACTGTTTTTT
cdr3_aa: CASSEGQVATNEKLFF

d_call: TRBD1
cdr3_length: 13
v_call: TRBV6-6
clone_size: many
j_call: TRBJ1-6
cdr3_nt: TGTGCCAGCAGTTTGACAGGGAATTCACCCCTCCACTTT
cdr3_aa: CASSLTGNSPLHF

d_call: .
cdr3_length: 15
v_call: TRBV6-5
clone_size: .
j_call: TRBJ2-7
cdr3_nt: TGTGCCAGCAGTTACGTGAAGGGCTCAACCTACGAGCAGTACTTC
cdr3_aa: CASSYVKGSTYEQYF

d_call: .
cdr3_length: 15
v_call: TRBV2
clone_size: few
j_call: TRBJ1-5
cdr3_nt: TGTGCCAGCAGTGCCACCCAGGGCGGCAATCAGCCCCAGCATTTT
cdr3_aa: CASSATQGGNQPQHF

d_call: .
cdr3_length: 14
v_call: TRBV15
clone_size: .
j_call: TRBJ2-5
cdr3_nt: TGTGCCACCAGCAGGGGGGGACAGCAAGAGACCCAGTACTTC
cdr3_aa: CATSRGGQQETQYF

d_call: .
cdr3_length: 14
v_call: TRBV7-9
clone_size: .
j_call: TRBJ1-1
cdr3_nt: TGTGCCAGCAGTCGGGGGGGGAGTTCGGCTGAAGCTTTCTTT
cdr3_aa: CASSRGGSSAEAFF

d_call: .
cdr3_length: 13
v_call: TRBV7-2
clone_size: .
j_call: TRBJ1-6
cdr3_nt: TGTGCCAGCAGCTTAGCTGGGCCATCACCCCTCCACTTT
cdr3_aa: CASSLAGPSPLHF

d_call: .
cdr3_length: 15
v_call: TRBV5-1
clone_size: few
j_call: TRBJ2-1
cdr3_nt: TGCGCCAGCAGCTCGCTAAGTGGACCGGGGGTGGAGCAGTTCTTC
cdr3_aa: CASSSLSGPGVEQFF